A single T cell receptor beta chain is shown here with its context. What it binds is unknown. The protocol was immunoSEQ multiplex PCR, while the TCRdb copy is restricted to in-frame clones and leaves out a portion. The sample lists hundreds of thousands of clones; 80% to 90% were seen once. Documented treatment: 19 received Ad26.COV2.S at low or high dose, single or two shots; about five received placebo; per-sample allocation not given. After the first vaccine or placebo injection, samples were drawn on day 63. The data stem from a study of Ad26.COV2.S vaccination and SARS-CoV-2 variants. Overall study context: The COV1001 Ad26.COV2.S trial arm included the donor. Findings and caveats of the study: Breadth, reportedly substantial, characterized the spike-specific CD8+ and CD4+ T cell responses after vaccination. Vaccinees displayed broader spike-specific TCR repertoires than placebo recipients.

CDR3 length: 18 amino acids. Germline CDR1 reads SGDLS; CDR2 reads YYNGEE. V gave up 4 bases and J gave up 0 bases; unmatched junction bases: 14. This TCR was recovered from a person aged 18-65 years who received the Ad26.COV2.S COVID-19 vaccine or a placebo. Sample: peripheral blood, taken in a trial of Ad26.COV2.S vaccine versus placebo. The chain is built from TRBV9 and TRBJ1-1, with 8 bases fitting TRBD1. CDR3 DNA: TGTGCCAGCAGCCGTGTACAGGGGGGCCCCCCACTGAACACTGAAGCTTTCTTT. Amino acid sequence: CASSRVQGGPPLNTEAFF. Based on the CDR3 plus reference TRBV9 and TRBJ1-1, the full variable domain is DSGVTQTPKHLITATGQRVTLRCSPRSGDLSVYWYQQSLDQGLQFLIQYYNGEERAKGNILERFSAQQFPDLHSELNLSSLELGDSALYFCASSRVQGGPPLNTEAFFGQGTRLTVV.